This TCR beta chain appears in the sequencing data of a study of blood T cells in healthy people across ages. General observations from the study: Estimated diversity across one million T cells was deemed an underestimate.

Extraction of total RNA produced a minimum of 5 micrograms from each sample. The second PCR ran about 7 to 12 cycles with a sample-barcoded 5' primer and J-beta primers. MiXCR, run by TCRdb on the 5' RACE reads, gives a single entry per CDR3 protein. This table has 790,000 or so distinct CDR3 sequences, approximately 60% appearing once. Only one count was recorded for this clonotype. Its specificity is not known. The sequence derives from a man aged 35-49 years in good health. The source material was blood.

The CDR3 sequence: CASSQGRHEQYF. The CDR3 nucleotides are TGTGCCAGCAGTCAAGGCCGGCACGAGCAGTACTTC. V gene TRBV28 combines with J gene TRBJ2-7; no clear D. Per the germline V gene, CDR1 is MDHEN and CDR2 is SYDVKM. The CDR3 contains 12 residues. V was trimmed by 5 bases and J by 5 bases, leaving 10 bases between them. The full variable domain, completed using reference TRBV28 and TRBJ2-7, is DVKVTQSSRYLVKRTGEKVFLECVQDMDHENMFWYRQDPGLGLRLIYFSYDVKMKEKGDIPEGYSVSREKKERFSLILESASTNQTSMYLCASSQGRHEQYFGPGTRLTVT.